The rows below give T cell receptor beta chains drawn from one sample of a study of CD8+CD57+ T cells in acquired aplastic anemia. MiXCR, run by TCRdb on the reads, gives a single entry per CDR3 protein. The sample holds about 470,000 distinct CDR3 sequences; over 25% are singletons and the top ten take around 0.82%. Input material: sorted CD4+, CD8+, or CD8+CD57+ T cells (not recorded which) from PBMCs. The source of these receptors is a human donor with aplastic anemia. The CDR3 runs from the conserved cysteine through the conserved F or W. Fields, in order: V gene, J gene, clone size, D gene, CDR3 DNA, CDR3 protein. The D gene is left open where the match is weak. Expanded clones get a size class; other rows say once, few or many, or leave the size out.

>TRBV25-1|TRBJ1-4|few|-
TGTGCCAGCAGTGCATCGGGGGACCCTGAAAAACTGTTTTTT
CASSASGDPEKLFF
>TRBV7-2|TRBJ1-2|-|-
TGTGCCAACAGCCCCAACTTTCCCCATATCTATGGCTACACCTTC
CANSPNFPHIYGYTF
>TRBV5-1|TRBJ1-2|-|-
TGCGCCGCGGGAGTGGGGGACGGCTTCTACACCTTC
CAAGVGDGFYTF
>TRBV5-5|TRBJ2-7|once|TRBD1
TGTGCCAGCAGCTTGCGAGACAGGGGGCGTTACGAGCAGTACTTC
CASSLRDRGRYEQYF
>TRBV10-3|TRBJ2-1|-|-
TGTGCCAGCAGTCGCATCGCGGGGATCAATGAGCAGTTCTTC
CASSRIAGINEQFF
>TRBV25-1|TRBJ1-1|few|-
TGTGCCAGCAGCTTAGTGAAAGGAGGACCCAGGGACACTGAAGCTTTCTTT
CASSLVKGGPRDTEAFF
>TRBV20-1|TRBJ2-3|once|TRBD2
TGCAGTGCCCAAACTCGACTAGCGGGGGGGCCGGATACGCAGTATTTT
CSAQTRLAGGPDTQYF
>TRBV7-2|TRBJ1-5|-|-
TGTGCCAGCAGCTTAGAATTGGGAAACAATCAGCCCCAGCATTTT
CASSLELGNNQPQHF
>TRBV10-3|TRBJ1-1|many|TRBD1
TGTGCCATCCAGGGACAGGCCTCCACTGAAGCTTTCTTT
CAIQGQASTEAFF
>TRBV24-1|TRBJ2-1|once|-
TGTGCCACCATTAAAGCGGGTACAAGCTCCTACAATGAGCAGTTCTTC
CATIKAGTSSYNEQFF